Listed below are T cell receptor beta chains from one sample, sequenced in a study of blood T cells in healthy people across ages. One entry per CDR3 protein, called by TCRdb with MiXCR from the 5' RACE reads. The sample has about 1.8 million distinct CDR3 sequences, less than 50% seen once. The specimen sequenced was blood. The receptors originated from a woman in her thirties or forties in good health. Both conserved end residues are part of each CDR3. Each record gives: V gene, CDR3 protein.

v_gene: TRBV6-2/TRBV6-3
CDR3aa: CASRMRVENNEQFF

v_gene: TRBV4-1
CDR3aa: CASSQEGQLYGYTF

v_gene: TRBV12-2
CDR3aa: CASRPLARGLAGGSSSSQETQYF

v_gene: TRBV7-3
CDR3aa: CASSLSGGADRNTDTQYF

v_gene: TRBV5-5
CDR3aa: CASSLDRQGRNEQYF

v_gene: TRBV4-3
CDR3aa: CASSQDRSWELFF

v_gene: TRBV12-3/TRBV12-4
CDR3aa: CASSFYRGGYTF

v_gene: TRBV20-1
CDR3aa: CSAGPGQGNSPLHF

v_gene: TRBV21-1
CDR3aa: CASSRAYTRTGREQFF

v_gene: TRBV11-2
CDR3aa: CASSFGTAYYEQYF

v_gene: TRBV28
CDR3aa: CASSLGPATSSYNEQFF

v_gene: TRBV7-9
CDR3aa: CASSPGGHNEQFF

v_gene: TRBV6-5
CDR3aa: CASSYSRITRYEAFF

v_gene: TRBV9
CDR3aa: CASSTQLAGASSYNEQFF

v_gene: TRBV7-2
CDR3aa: CASSVGGSFNEQFF

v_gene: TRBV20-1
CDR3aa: CSARVQGQETQYF

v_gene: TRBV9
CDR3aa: CASSGGGGFTDTQYF

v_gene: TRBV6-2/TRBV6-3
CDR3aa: CASSYAGPVHTF

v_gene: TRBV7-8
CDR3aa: CASRIGRGTNEQFF

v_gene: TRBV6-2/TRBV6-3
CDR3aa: CASSYGEEPYNEQFF